The sequence of this TCR beta chain was determined in a study of cytomegalovirus exposure and HLA in healthy donors. The CDR3 spans 11 residues. Germline V gene sequence: CDR1 SGHNT, CDR2 YYREEE (reference sequence). V gave up 0 bases and J gave up 12 bases, with 7 bases separating them. Comments on this clone: Its cognate antigen is unknown.

60 Vbeta and 13 Jbeta primers were used in PCR. The assay was immunoSEQ multiplex PCR, and TCRdb's table has in-frame clones only and misses some. Of 150,000 to 200,000 clones in the sample, roughly 72% were seen once. Study findings and constraints: Several V segments, TRBV6-2 and TRBV6-3 among them, could not be told apart and were dropped. The study reported that TCR beta sequences accurately predicted HLA-A and HLA-B alleles in most subjects. Common viral pathogens were later found to be apparently linked to several of the most significant clusters.

The genes are TRBV5-4 and TRBJ2-1; a possible D gene is TRBD2 (5 bases). This TCR derives from a woman aged 40 to 55 in good health and CMV-seronegative. Sequencing was done on a sample of PBMCs. The CDR3 bases are TGTGCCAGCAGCTTGGGCGAGGGGCAGTTCTTC. Translation gives CASSLGEGQFF.